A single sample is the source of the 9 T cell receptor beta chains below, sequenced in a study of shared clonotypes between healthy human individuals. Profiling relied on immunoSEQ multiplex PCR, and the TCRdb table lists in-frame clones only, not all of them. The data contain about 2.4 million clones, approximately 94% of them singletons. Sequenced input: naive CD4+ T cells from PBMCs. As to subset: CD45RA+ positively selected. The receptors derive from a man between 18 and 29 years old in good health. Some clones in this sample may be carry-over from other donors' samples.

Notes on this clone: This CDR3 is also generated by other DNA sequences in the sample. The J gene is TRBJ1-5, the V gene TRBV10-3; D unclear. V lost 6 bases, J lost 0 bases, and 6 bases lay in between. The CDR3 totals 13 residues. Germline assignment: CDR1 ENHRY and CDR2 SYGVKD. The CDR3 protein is CAIREYSNQPQHF. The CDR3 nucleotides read TGTGCCATCAGGGAATATAGCAATCAGCCCCAGCATTTT.

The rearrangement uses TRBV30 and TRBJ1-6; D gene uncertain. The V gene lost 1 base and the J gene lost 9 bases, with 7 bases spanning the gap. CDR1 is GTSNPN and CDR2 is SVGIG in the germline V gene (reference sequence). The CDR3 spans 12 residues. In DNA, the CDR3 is TGTGCCTGGAGTGGCAGTGCTTCACCCCTCCACTTT. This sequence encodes CAWSGSASPLHF.

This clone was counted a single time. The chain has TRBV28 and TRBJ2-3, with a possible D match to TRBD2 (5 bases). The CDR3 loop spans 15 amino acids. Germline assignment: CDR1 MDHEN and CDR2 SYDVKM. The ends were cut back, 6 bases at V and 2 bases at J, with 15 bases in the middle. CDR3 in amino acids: CASRSSGIYTDTQYF. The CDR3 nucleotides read TGTGCCAGCAGGAGTTCCGGGATTTACACAGATACGCAGTATTTT.

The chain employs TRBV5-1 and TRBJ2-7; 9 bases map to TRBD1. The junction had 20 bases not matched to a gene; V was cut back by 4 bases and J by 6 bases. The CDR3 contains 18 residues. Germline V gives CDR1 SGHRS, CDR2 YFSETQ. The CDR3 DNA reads TGCGCCAGCAGCCCGAGCCTCACAGGGGGCCTCTCCCCCAGCGAGCAGTACTTC. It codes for CASSPSLTGGLSPSEQYF.

In DNA form, the CDR3 reads TGTGCCATCAGTGAGTCGTGGATTGGCGGGAGGGGAGAGACCCAGTACTTC. This gives the protein CAISESWIGGRGETQYF. V and J are TRBV10-3 and TRBJ2-5, with 9 bases lining up with TRBD2. The CDR3 spans 17 residues. Germline V gene sequence: CDR1 ENHRY, CDR2 SYGVKD. V was pared by 0 bases and J by 4 bases, with 9 bases of the junction left unmatched.

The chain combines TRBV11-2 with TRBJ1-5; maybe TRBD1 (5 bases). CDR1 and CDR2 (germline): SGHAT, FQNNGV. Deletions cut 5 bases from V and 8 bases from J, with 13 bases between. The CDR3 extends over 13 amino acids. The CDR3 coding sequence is TGTGCCAGCAGCCCCGCCCGGGGGGAGCCCCAGCATTTT. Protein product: CASSPARGEPQHF. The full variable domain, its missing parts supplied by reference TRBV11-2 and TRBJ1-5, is EAGVAQSPRYKIIEKRQSVAFWCNPISGHATLYWYQQILGQGPKLLIQFQNNGVVDDSQLPKDRFSAERLKGVDSTLKIQPAKLEDSAVYLCASSPARGEPQHFGDGTRLSIL.

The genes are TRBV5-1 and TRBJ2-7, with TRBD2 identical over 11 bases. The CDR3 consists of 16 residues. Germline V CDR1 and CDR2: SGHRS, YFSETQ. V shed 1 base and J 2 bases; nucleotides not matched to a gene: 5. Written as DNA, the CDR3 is TGCGCCAGCAGCTTGTCACTAGCGGGAGAGGCCTACGAGCAGTACTTC. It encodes CASSLSLAGEAYEQYF.

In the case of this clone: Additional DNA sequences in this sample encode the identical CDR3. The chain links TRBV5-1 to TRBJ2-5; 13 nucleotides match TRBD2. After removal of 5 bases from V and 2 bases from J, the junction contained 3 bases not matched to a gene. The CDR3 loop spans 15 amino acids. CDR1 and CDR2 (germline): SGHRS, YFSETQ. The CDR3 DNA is TGCGCCAGCAGTTGGGGACTAGCGGGACAAGAGACCCAGTACTTC. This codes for CASSWGLAGQETQYF.

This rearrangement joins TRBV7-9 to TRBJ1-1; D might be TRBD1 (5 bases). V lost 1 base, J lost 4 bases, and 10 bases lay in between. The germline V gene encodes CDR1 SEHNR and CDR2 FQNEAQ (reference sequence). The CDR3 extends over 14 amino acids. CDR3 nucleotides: TGTGCCAGCAGCTTAGTCCCCGGGGGCACTGAAGCTTTCTTT. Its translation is CASSLVPGGTEAFF. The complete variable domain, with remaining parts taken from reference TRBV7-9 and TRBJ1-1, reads DTGVSQNPRHKITKRGQNVTFRCDPISEHNRLYWYRQTLGQGPEFLTYFQNEAQLEKSRLLSDRFSAERPKGSFSTLEIQRTEQGDSAMYLCASSLVPGGTEAFFGQGTRLTVV.